This T cell receptor beta chain was sequenced for a study of Ad26.COV2.S vaccination and SARS-CoV-2 variants. Treatment: 19 received Ad26.COV2.S at low or high dose, single or two shots; about 5 received placebo; per-sample allocation not given. Specimens were obtained on day 63 following the first vaccine or placebo injection. Participants' vaccine, an Ad26 vector, delivered Wuhan-strain SARS-CoV-2 spike. V shed 3 bases and J shed 7 bases, with 13 bases lying between them. CDR3 length: 14 residues. Germline CDR1 and CDR2: SGHTA and FQGNSA. The table came from immunoSEQ multiplex PCR; TCRdb's copy has only in-frame clones and leaves some out. The sample holds about 380,000 clones, about 80% seen once.

The clonotype originates from a person aged 18-65 years who received the Ad26.COV2.S COVID-19 vaccine or a placebo. The sequencing used peripheral blood, collected in a trial of Ad26.COV2.S vaccine versus placebo. J is TRBJ1-5 and V is TRBV7-2, with a weak D call TRBD1 (6 bases). The CDR3 DNA sequence: TGTGCCAGCAGCTTGACAGGTTACAGACAGCCCCAGCATTTT. Translation gives CASSLTGYRQPQHF. Together with reference TRBV7-2 and TRBJ1-5, the CDR3 gives the full variable domain: GAGVSQSPSNKVTEKGKDVELRCDPISGHTALYWYRQSLGQGLEFLIYFQGNSAPDKSGLPSDRFSAERTGGSVSTLTIQRTQQEDSAVYLCASSLTGYRQPQHFGDGTRLSIL.